One sample yielded the 23 T cell receptor beta chains listed below, sequenced in a study of blood T cell repertoires in COVID-19. Data came from immunoSEQ multiplex PCR; TCRdb stores just in-frame clones and leaves some out. The repertoire includes under 300,000 clones, roughly 82% of them detected once, and around 12% sits in the top ten. Sequences were obtained from peripheral blood. These receptors were obtained from a man of 80 years or more with acute or convalescent COVID-19.

This chain joins TRBV5-1 and TRBJ2-2; TRBD1 agrees at 8 bases. Germline V gives CDR1 SGHRS, CDR2 YFSETQ. V dropped 4 bases and J dropped 1; count of bases not matched to a gene: 3. The CDR3 covers 15 residues. The CDR3, as DNA: TGCGCCAGCAGCCGGGACAGGTTGAACACCGGGGAGCTGTTTTTT. The encoded protein is CASSRDRLNTGELFF.

The gene calls are TRBV7-6 and TRBJ2-3; the match to TRBD2 covers 9 bases. V gave up 5 bases and J gave up 0 bases; unmatched junction bases: 6. Germline CDR1 and CDR2: SGHVS and FNYEAQ. This CDR3 region has 16 residues. CDR3 protein: CASSTRLADSTDTQYF. The CDR3 DNA is TGTGCCAGCAGCACACGACTAGCGGATAGCACAGATACGCAGTATTTT. The full variable domain, completed using reference TRBV7-6 and TRBJ2-3, is GAGVSQSPRYKVTKRGQDVALRCDPISGHVSLYWYRQALGQGPEFLTYFNYEAQQDKSGLPNDRFSAERPEGSISTLTIQRTEQRDSAMYRCASSTRLADSTDTQYFGPGTRLTVL.

The chain employs TRBV29-1 and TRBJ1-1; D is perhaps TRBD1 (5 bases). Trimming stripped 5 bases from V and 0 bases from J, with 10 bases between. CDR1 is SQVTM and CDR2 is ANQGSEA in the germline V gene. CDR3 length: 13 residues. The CDR3 DNA sequence: TGCAGCGTTATTGGACAAATGAACACTGAAGCTTTCTTT. Its translation is CSVIGQMNTEAFF.

A few counts support this clone. The identical CDR3 is also encoded by other nucleotide sequences in the sample. The chain couples TRBV15 to TRBJ2-1, with 14 bases matching TRBD2. The V segment lost 1 base and the J segment 6 bases; nucleotides outside the gene matches: 8. This CDR3 has 18 amino acids. Germline V CDR1 and CDR2: LNHNV, YYDKDF (reference sequence). CDR3 residues: CATSRGLAGGSRGNEQFF. The CDR3 coding sequence is TGTGCCACCAGCAGAGGACTAGCGGGGGGGTCGCGGGGCAATGAGCAGTTCTTC. Full variable domain (missing parts from reference TRBV15 and TRBJ2-1): DAMVIQNPRYQVTQFGKPVTLSCSQTLNHNVMYWYQQKSSQAPKLLFHYYDKDFNNEADTPDNFQSRRPNTSFCFLDIRSPGLGDTAMYLCATSRGLAGGSRGNEQFFGPGTRLTVL.

V usage is TRBV7-2 and J usage is TRBJ2-7; 7 positions agree with TRBD1. The CDR3 loop spans 15 amino acids. Unmatched junction bases numbered 8, after V lost 1 base and J lost 5 bases. From germline, CDR1 is SGHTA and CDR2 FQGNSA. The CDR3, as DNA: TGTGCCAGCAGCTTAGTCGAGACAGGGACCCACGAGCAGTACTTC. Its protein is CASSLVETGTHEQYF. The whole variable domain, remainder taken from reference TRBV7-2 and TRBJ2-7, is GAGVSQSPSNKVTEKGKDVELRCDPISGHTALYWYRQSLGQGLEFLIYFQGNSAPDKSGLPSDRFSAERTGGSVSTLTIQRTQQEDSAVYLCASSLVETGTHEQYFGPGTRLTVT.

The chain employs TRBV29-1 and TRBJ1-2; D remains ambiguous. The germline CDR1 and CDR2 sequences are SQVTM and ANQGSEA. With 8 bases removed from V and 1 base from J, the gap between germline ends came to 11 bases. The CDR3 contains 12 residues. This CDR3 is CSTMAVNYGYTF. CDR3 coding DNA: TGCAGCACTATGGCCGTTAACTATGGCTACACCTTC.

The chain uses TRBV5-5 and TRBJ1-6; D is uncertain. V shed 1 base and J shed 7 bases, with 9 bases lying between them. Germline V gene sequence: CDR1 SGHKS, CDR2 YYEKEE (reference sequence). The length of the CDR3 is 14 residues. The CDR3 loop reads CASSLNAENSPLHF. Written as DNA, the CDR3 is TGTGCCAGCAGCTTGAATGCGGAAAATTCACCCCTCCACTTT.

In this sample, this clone turned up a few times. The chain combines TRBV18 with TRBJ1-4; TRBD1 matches 7 bases. The J segment lost 8 bases and the V segment lost 5 bases, leaving 11 bases of the junction unmatched. This CDR3 has 15 residues. Germline-derived CDR1 and CDR2 are KGHSH and LQKENI. The CDR3 spells CASSSTGILGEKLFF. The CDR3 DNA sequence: TGTGCCAGCTCATCGACAGGGATCCTTGGGGAAAAACTGTTTTTT.

The rearrangement uses TRBV7-2 and TRBJ1-6, with 12 bases that match TRBD1. The CDR3 runs to 15 residues. V was pared by 5 bases and J by 9 bases, with 5 bases of the junction left unmatched. CDR1 is SGHTA and CDR2 is FQGNSA in the germline V gene. The CDR3 spells CASSDGTGGGSPLHF. In nucleotides, the CDR3 is TGTGCCAGCAGCGATGGGACAGGGGGCGGTTCACCCCTCCACTTT.

This clone occurred once. This sequence joins TRBV5-6 and TRBJ1-5, with no clear D. This CDR3 contains 16 residues. The germline V and J ends were trimmed by 3 bases and 1 base, with 14 bases remaining between them. Looked up from germline, CDR1 is SGHDT and CDR2 is YYEEEE. CDR3 in DNA: TGTGCCAGCAGCTGGAGAATGGCTGGGAGCAATCAGCCCCAGCATTTT. Its translation: CASSWRMAGSNQPQHF. The variable domain in full, completed from reference TRBV5-6 and TRBJ1-5, reads DAGVTQSPTHLIKTRGQQVTLRCSPKSGHDTVSWYQQALGQGPQFIFQYYEEEERQRGNFPDRFSGHQFPNYSSELNVNALLLGDSALYLCASSWRMAGSNQPQHFGDGTRLSIL.

The chain couples TRBV3-1 (or the pseudogene TRBV3-2) to TRBJ1-5; 7 bases match TRBD1. Germline lookup yields CDR1 LGHDT and CDR2 YNNKEL (reference sequence). J lost 0 bases, V lost 4 bases, and 6 bases had no gene match. CDR3 length: 16 residues. Written as DNA, the CDR3 is TGTGCCAGCAGCCTGAGGGGGCAGGGTAGCAATCAGCCCCAGCATTTT. This encodes CASSLRGQGSNQPQHF.

This rearrangement joins TRBV5-1 to TRBJ1-1, with 12 bases aligning to TRBD1. CDR1 and CDR2 from the germline V gene are SGHRS and YFSETQ. Unmatched junction bases numbered 6, after V lost 5 bases and J lost 4 bases. The CDR3 contains 15 residues. This CDR3 is CASSGDRGRITEAFF. CDR3 bases: TGCGCCAGCAGTGGGGACAGGGGGCGAATCACTGAAGCTTTCTTT.

This chain links TRBV2 with TRBJ1-1; 9 nucleotides line up with TRBD1. This CDR3 is 17 amino acids long. Losses at the gene ends were 6 bases for V and 11 bases for J; bases not matched to a gene: 22. Per germline, CDR1 SNHLY and CDR2 FYNNEI. CDR3 sequence reads: CASRDPGQGLVLRSAFF. The CDR3, as DNA: TGTGCCAGCAGGGATCCGGGACAGGGACTGGTATTGAGGTCTGCTTTCTTT.

The gene calls are TRBV6-5 and TRBJ2-3, with a possible D match to TRBD1 (5 bases). With 7 bases removed from V and 1 base from J, the gap between germline ends came to 9 bases. The germline V gene has CDR1 MNHEY and CDR2 SVGAGI. The CDR3 covers 13 residues. CDR3 DNA sequence: TGTGCCAGCACCATACAGGGCACAGATACGCAGTATTTT. Protein product: CASTIQGTDTQYF.

Details on this clone: A clone one base away is much larger, so this may be a read error. The genes are TRBV6-5 and TRBJ1-5; 8 bases map to TRBD1. The V and J ends lost 6 bases and 2 bases, in that order; junction bases with no gene match: 6. The CDR3 totals 15 residues. In germline, CDR1 is MNHEY, CDR2 SVGAGI. In DNA form, the CDR3 reads TGTGCCAGCAGCCGAGGACAGGGAGGCAATCAGCCCCAGCATTTT. Translation gives CASSRGQGGNQPQHF.

The rearrangement uses TRBV5-4 and TRBJ2-5, with TRBD2 as a possible D gene (7 bases). The CDR3 consists of 15 residues. Germline assignment: CDR1 SGHNT and CDR2 YYREEE (reference sequence). The V end lost 5 bases, the J end lost 5 bases, and 19 bases lay between the germline ends. In DNA, the CDR3 is TGTGCCAGCAGTCGCGGGGGCCCTCTATTGGAGACCCAGTACTTC. Its translation is CASSRGGPLLETQYF.

V gene TRBV9 combines with J gene TRBJ2-1, with D possibly TRBD1 on 5 matching bases. Trimming removed 0 bases at V and 7 bases at J, with 14 bases between. The germline gives CDR1 SGDLS, CDR2 YYNGEE. The CDR3 consists of 15 residues. DNA for the CDR3: TGTGCCAGCAGCGTAGCCAAGACAGTAAGTAATGAGCAGTTCTTC. Its translation: CASSVAKTVSNEQFF.

The V and J genes are TRBV6-6 and TRBJ2-5, with D perhaps matching TRBD1 (6 bases). CDR1 and CDR2 (germline): MNHNY, SVGAGI (reference sequence). The CDR3 spans 15 residues. V gave up 8 bases and J gave up 3 bases, with 19 bases separating them. CDR3 DNA: TGTGCCAGCTTCCGAAACTCAGGGGTTAAAGAGACCCAGTACTTC. Translating it yields CASFRNSGVKETQYF.

V and J are TRBV5-8 and TRBJ1-4; unclear D gene. V was shortened by 0 bases and J by 8 bases, with 11 bases between the two germline ends. Germline V gives CDR1 SGHTS, CDR2 YDEGEE. CDR3 size: 14 residues. The CDR3 loop reads CASSLAFSREKLFF. DNA of the CDR3: TGTGCCAGCAGCTTGGCCTTTTCGCGGGAAAAACTGTTTTTT.

The chain uses TRBV5-1 and TRBJ2-4, with D maybe TRBD2 (5 bases). Germline-derived CDR1 and CDR2 are SGHRS and YFSETQ. Trimming cost V 4 bases and J 2 bases, with 13 bases left between them. The CDR3 covers 15 residues. The CDR3 loop is CASSPRVGSKNIQYF. CDR3 sequence (DNA): TGCGCCAGCAGCCCGCGGGTAGGCTCCAAAAACATTCAGTACTTC.

A single count supports this clone. The chain employs TRBV3-1 (or the pseudogene TRBV3-2) and TRBJ2-1; 7 bases line up with TRBD2. The germline V gene encodes CDR1 LGHDT and CDR2 YNNKEL (reference sequence). CDR3 length equals 14 residues. Trimming at V came to 7 bases and at J to 6 bases, leaving 9 bases not matched to a gene. CDR3 in amino acids: CASTRGLDINEQFF. CDR3 sequence (DNA): TGTGCCAGCACCCGTGGACTAGATATCAATGAGCAGTTCTTC.

In the case of this clone: Other DNA sequences in the sample encode the same CDR3. The chain uses TRBV19 and TRBJ2-7; 9 positions match TRBD1. This CDR3 has 14 residues. CDR1 is LNHDA and CDR2 is SQIVND in the germline V gene (reference sequence). Unmatched junction bases numbered 7, after V lost 6 bases and J lost 4 bases. CDR3 residues: CASSRTGGSYEQYF. Written as DNA, the CDR3 is TGTGCCAGTAGCCGAACAGGGGGCAGTTACGAGCAGTACTTC.

This chain connects TRBV18 to TRBJ1-2; unclear D gene. Trimming pared 6 bases from V and 5 bases from J, leaving 16 bases between. The CDR3 has 14 residues. Germline CDR1 reads KGHSH; CDR2 reads LQKENI. In DNA form, the CDR3 reads TGTGCCAGCTCGAAACTTCAGGCAGATTATGGCTACACCTTC. Translating it yields CASSKLQADYGYTF.